The source of this T cell receptor beta chain is a study of cytomegalovirus exposure and HLA in healthy donors. The V gene's germline CDR1 is SSHAT and CDR2 FNYEAQ (reference sequence). There are 15 residues in the CDR3. General study results and limits: As immune exposure information, only CMV serostatus was available. There were some public TCRs occurring in many donors, but most TCR sequences were rare.

This clone has a handful of counts. Its target is not known. An end of the junction differs from the germline gene, which may be a read error. The primer mix had 60 Vbeta and 13 Jbeta primers. Clones were read by immunoSEQ multiplex PCR, and TCRdb kept only the in-frame ones, dropping some. The repertoire has 100,000 to 150,000 clones, 70% to 85% of them found once; the top ten carry approximately 3%. This TCR came from a boy younger than 10 in good health and CMV-seronegative. V gene TRBV7-7 combines with J gene TRBJ1-4; tentatively, D is TRBD1 (5 bases). Sequenced material: PBMCs. As DNA, the CDR3 is TGTGCTAGCAGCTTAGTCCCGGGGGACGGTGAAAAACTGTTTTTT. Translation: CASSLVPGDGEKLFF.